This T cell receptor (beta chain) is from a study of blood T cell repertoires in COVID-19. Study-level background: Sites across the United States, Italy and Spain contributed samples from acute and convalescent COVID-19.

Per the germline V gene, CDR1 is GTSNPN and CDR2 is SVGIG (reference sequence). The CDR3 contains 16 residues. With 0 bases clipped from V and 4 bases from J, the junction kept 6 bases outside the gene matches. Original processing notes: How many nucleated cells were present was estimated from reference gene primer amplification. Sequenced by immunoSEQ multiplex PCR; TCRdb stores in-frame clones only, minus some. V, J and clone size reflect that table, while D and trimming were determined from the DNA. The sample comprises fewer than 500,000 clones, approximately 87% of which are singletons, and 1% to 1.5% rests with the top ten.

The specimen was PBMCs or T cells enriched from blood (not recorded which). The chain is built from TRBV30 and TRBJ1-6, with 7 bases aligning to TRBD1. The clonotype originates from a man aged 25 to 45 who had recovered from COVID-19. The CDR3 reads CAWSVEWDRYNSPLHF. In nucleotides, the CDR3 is TGTGCCTGGAGTGTAGAATGGGACAGATATAATTCACCCCTCCACTTT.